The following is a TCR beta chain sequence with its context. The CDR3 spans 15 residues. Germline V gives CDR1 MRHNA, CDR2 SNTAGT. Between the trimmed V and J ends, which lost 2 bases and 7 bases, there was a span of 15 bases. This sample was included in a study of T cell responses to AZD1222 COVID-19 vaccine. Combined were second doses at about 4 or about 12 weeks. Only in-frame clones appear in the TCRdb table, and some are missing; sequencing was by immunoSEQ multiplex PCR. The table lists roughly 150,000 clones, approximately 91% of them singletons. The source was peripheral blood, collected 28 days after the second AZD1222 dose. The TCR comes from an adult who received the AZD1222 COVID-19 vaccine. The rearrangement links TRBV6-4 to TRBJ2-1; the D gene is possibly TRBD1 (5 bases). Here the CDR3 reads CASSDPGDSSNEQFF. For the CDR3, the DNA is TGTGCCAGCAGTGACCCCGGTGACAGCTCGAATGAGCAGTTCTTC.